This TCR beta chain comes out of a study of technical replicates of blood from a few donors. The repertoire was sequenced with immunoSEQ multiplex PCR; TCRdb's copy has only in-frame clones and lacks some. The table lists around 84,000 clones, approximately 90% of them singletons. There are 15 residues in the CDR3. Trimming took 1 base from V and 4 from J; bases not matched to a gene: 6. Germline V CDR1 and CDR2: MGHRA, YSYEKL. The TCR sequence derives from a human donor in good health. The specimen sequenced was T cells isolated from PBMCs. The chain is built from TRBV4-1 and TRBJ2-5; 7 bases are shared with TRBD1. CDR3 in amino acids: CASSQVGRGTETQYF. The CDR3 DNA reads TGCGCCAGCAGCCAAGTCGGCAGGGGGACAGAGACCCAGTACTTC.